One sample yielded the 24 T cell receptor beta chains listed below, sequenced in a study of blood T cell repertoires in COVID-19. Clones were sequenced by immunoSEQ multiplex PCR, and TCRdb holds only the in-frame ones, with some missing. There are about 190,000 clones in the sample; 80% occur only once, and approximately 6.9% lies in the top ten. The sample comprised peripheral blood. The receptors derive from a man in his fifties or sixties with acute or convalescent COVID-19.

The chain uses TRBV6-5 and TRBJ2-7, with D perhaps TRBD2 (5 bases). V lost 5 bases and J lost 1, with 12 bases in between. Germline CDR1 reads MNHEY; CDR2 reads SVGAGI. There are 14 residues in the CDR3. The CDR3 region is CASSRRGVSYEQYF. CDR3 in DNA: TGTGCCAGCAGTCGACGGGGTGTATCCTACGAGCAGTACTTC.

As concerns this clone: Other DNA sequences in this sample translate to the same CDR3. This sequence joins TRBV6-1 and TRBJ2-1, with 9 bases that match TRBD2. Germline V gene sequence: CDR1 MNHNS, CDR2 SASEGT. The V gene end was trimmed by 2 bases and the J gene end by 4 bases; junction bases not matched to a gene: 6. This CDR3 is built from 16 residues. The CDR3 spells CASSEPGLAAYNEQFF. In nucleotides, the CDR3 is TGTGCCAGCAGTGAACCGGGACTAGCAGCTTACAATGAGCAGTTCTTC.

The V call is TRBV9, the J call TRBJ2-5, with D maybe TRBD2 (6 bases). Between the trimmed V and J ends, which lost 2 bases and 2 bases, there was a span of 7 bases. The CDR3 runs 13 residues. Germline V CDR1 and CDR2: SGDLS, YYNGEE. The CDR3 region is CASSVGLQETQYF. In nucleotides, the CDR3 is TGTGCCAGCAGCGTGGGACTTCAAGAGACCCAGTACTTC.

This sequence joins TRBV14 and TRBJ1-6; D may be TRBD1 (6 bases). The CDR3 is made up of 15 amino acids. Germline values: CDR1 SGHDN, CDR2 FVKESK. V dropped 6 bases and J dropped 6 bases, with 15 bases sitting between them. DNA for the CDR3: TGTGCCAGCAGGGCATCAGGGGTAGTTAATTCACCCCTCCACTTT. It encodes CASRASGVVNSPLHF.

The chain combines TRBV6-5 with TRBJ1-3; D gene ambiguous. This CDR3 contains 15 residues. The V gene lost 2 bases and the J gene lost 0 bases, with 8 bases spanning the gap. The V gene's germline CDR1 is MNHEY and CDR2 SVGAGI. The CDR3 sequence is CASSYRVDSGNTIYF. Written as DNA, the CDR3 is TGTGCCAGCAGTTACCGAGTTGACTCTGGAAACACCATATATTTT.

J is TRBJ2-2 and V is TRBV5-6, with D maybe TRBD2 (6 bases). This CDR3 comprises 17 residues. Germline V CDR1 and CDR2: SGHDT, YYEEEE. Trimming cost V 2 bases and J 2 bases, with 16 bases left between them. The CDR3 nucleotides read TGTGCCAGCAGCTTAAGAGCGGGTGGACTAAACACCGGGGAGCTGTTTTTT. Amino acids: CASSLRAGGLNTGELFF.

The chain links TRBV19 to TRBJ2-7; perhaps TRBD2 as D (6 bases). V dropped 6 bases and J dropped 4 bases, with 19 bases sitting between them. The CDR3 extends over 15 amino acids. CDR1 is LNHDA and CDR2 is SQIVND in the germline V gene (reference sequence). The chain's CDR3 is CASSPGDDIGYEQYF. Here the CDR3 DNA reads TGTGCCAGTAGCCCGGGAGACGATATAGGTTACGAGCAGTACTTC.

The J gene is TRBJ2-1, the V gene TRBV2; 8 bases fit TRBD1. The CDR3 is 14 residues long. After removal of 4 bases from V and 8 bases from J, the junction contained 7 bases not matched to a gene. Germline assignment: CDR1 SNHLY and CDR2 FYNNEI. In nucleotides, the CDR3 is TGTGCCAGCAGTGCCGGCCAGGGGGCGGATGAGCAGTTCTTC. Encoded protein: CASSAGQGADEQFF.

J is TRBJ1-1 and V is TRBV5-5, with D perhaps TRBD1 (6 bases). CDR1 is SGHKS, CDR2 YYEKEE, per germline (reference sequence). The CDR3 totals 13 residues. V was shortened by 1 base and J by 8 bases, with 12 bases between the two germline ends. CDR3 bases: TGTGCCAGCAGCTTGACCGGGACAACAGAAGCTTTCTTT. Translation: CASSLTGTTEAFF.

V gene TRBV2 combines with J gene TRBJ1-5; maybe TRBD1 (5 bases). CDR1 SNHLY and CDR2 FYNNEI come from the germline V gene. With 7 bases removed from V and 7 bases from J, the gap between germline ends came to 14 bases. The CDR3 covers 13 residues. The CDR3 reads CASNWAQGQPQHF. The CDR3 nucleotides read TGTGCCAGCAATTGGGCCCAGGGACAGCCCCAGCATTTT.

This sequence joins TRBV24-1 and TRBJ1-2; TRBD1 matches 8 bases. This CDR3 has 13 residues. The V gene end was trimmed by 9 bases and the J gene end by 4 bases; junction bases not matched to a gene: 6. Germline V lookup: CDR1 KGHDR, CDR2 SFDVKD. CDR3 in amino acids: CATEDRGGYGYTF. The CDR3, as DNA: TGTGCCACCGAAGACAGGGGTGGCTATGGCTACACCTTC.

The V call is TRBV25-1, the J call TRBJ2-3; weak D call: TRBD1 (5 bases). V gave up 4 bases and J gave up 2 bases, with 10 bases separating them. CDR3 size: 14 residues. The germline gives CDR1 MGHDK, CDR2 SYGVNS. CDR3 sequence: CASSASRDTDTQYF. The CDR3 DNA sequence: TGTGCCAGCAGTGCTTCCAGGGACACAGATACGCAGTATTTT. Variable domain in full (rest from reference TRBV25-1 and TRBJ2-3): EADIYQTPRYLVIGTGKKITLECSQTMGHDKMYWYQQDPGMELHLIHYSYGVNSTEKGDLSSESTVSRIRTEHFPLTLESARPSHTSQYLCASSASRDTDTQYFGPGTRLTVL.

The rearrangement uses TRBV5-1 and TRBJ2-3; TRBD1 might be the D (5 bases). This CDR3 spans 12 amino acids. The germline gives CDR1 SGHRS, CDR2 YFSETQ. V was pared by 0 bases and J by 6 bases, with 5 bases between. The CDR3: CASSLEGDTQYF. Written as DNA, the CDR3 is TGCGCCAGCAGCTTGGAGGGGGATACGCAGTATTTT.

There are a few counts of this clone. This chain connects TRBV27 to TRBJ2-7, with 7 positions matching TRBD1. The CDR3 is 15 amino acids. CDR1 is MNHEY and CDR2 is SMNVEV in the germline V gene (reference sequence). Trimming cost V 3 bases and J 2 bases; bases outside gene matches: 7. The chain's CDR3 is CASSFVGQAPYEQYF. For the CDR3, the DNA is TGTGCCAGCAGTTTTGTAGGACAGGCTCCCTACGAGCAGTACTTC.

The rearrangement joins TRBV2 to TRBJ2-7, with 9 nucleotides matching TRBD2. V trimming: 3 bases; J trimming: 3 bases; junction bases outside the gene matches: 6. The V gene's germline CDR1 is SNHLY and CDR2 FYNNEI. The CDR3 contains 15 residues. DNA for the CDR3: TGTGCCAGCAGTGACCCTAGCGGGGCCCACTACGAGCAGTACTTC. This encodes CASSDPSGAHYEQYF. Using reference TRBV2 and TRBJ2-7 for the parts outside the CDR3, the full variable domain is EPEVTQTPSHQVTQMGQEVILRCVPISNHLYFYWYRQILGQKVEFLVSFYNNEISEKSEIFDDQFSVERPDGSNFTLKIRSTKLEDSAMYFCASSDPSGAHYEQYFGPGTRLTVT.

This clone occurred a few times. The J gene is TRBJ1-1, the V gene TRBV6-4; no definite D call. Germline loops: CDR1 MRHNA, CDR2 SNTAGT. The CDR3 is 14 residues long. V gave up 6 bases and J gave up 1 base, with 12 bases separating them. Here the CDR3 reads CASSGPGRNTEAFF. CDR3 coding DNA: TGTGCCAGCAGCGGCCCAGGCCGGAACACTGAAGCTTTCTTT.

The V and J genes are TRBV5-1 and TRBJ2-1, with TRBD2 identical over 8 bases. From germline, CDR1 is SGHRS and CDR2 YFSETQ. This CDR3 spans 14 amino acids. After removal of 2 bases from V and 9 bases from J, the junction contained 7 bases not matched to a gene. The CDR3: CASSFSGVGGEQFF. CDR3 DNA: TGCGCCAGCAGCTTTAGCGGGGTGGGCGGTGAGCAGTTCTTC.

The gene calls are TRBV11-3 and TRBJ2-5, with 8 nucleotides matching TRBD2. Looked up from germline, CDR1 is SGHNT and CDR2 is YENEEA. The CDR3 length is 14 residues. The V and J ends lost 3 bases and 3 bases, in that order; junction bases with no gene match: 3. CDR3: CASSLTSAKETQYF. CDR3 coding DNA: TGTGCCAGCAGCTTGACTAGCGCTAAAGAGACCCAGTACTTC.

The gene calls are TRBV9 and TRBJ2-2; 8 nucleotides match TRBD2. CDR3 length: 17 amino acids. Trimming removed 4 bases from V and 0 bases from J; junction bases left unmatched: 8. From germline, CDR1 is SGDLS and CDR2 YYNGEE. CDR3 DNA sequence: TGTGCCAGCAGCTCAGCGACTAGCGCCCCGAACACCGGGGAGCTGTTTTTT. Translation gives CASSSATSAPNTGELFF.

In this sample, this clone turned up a few times. V gene TRBV10-3 combines with J gene TRBJ2-1; TRBD2 aligns across 10 bases. CDR1 and CDR2 (germline): ENHRY, SYGVKD. V was pared by 1 base and J by 6 bases, with 9 bases of the junction left unmatched. The CDR3 loop spans 17 amino acids. The CDR3 is CAISEFPTSGIRNEQFF. CDR3 in DNA: TGTGCCATCAGTGAGTTTCCAACTAGCGGGATCCGCAATGAGCAGTTCTTC.

The genes are TRBV28 and TRBJ2-1; the match to TRBD2 covers 9 bases. This CDR3 comprises 16 residues. After removal of 4 bases from V and 1 base from J, the junction contained 5 bases not matched to a gene. Germline CDR1 reads MDHEN; CDR2 reads SYDVKM. CDR3: CASSSASGESYNEQFF. CDR3 bases: TGTGCCAGCAGTTCCGCTAGCGGGGAGTCCTACAATGAGCAGTTCTTC.

This rearrangement joins TRBV30 to TRBJ2-2; D not resolved. CDR1 is GTSNPN and CDR2 is SVGIG in the germline V gene (reference sequence). There are 11 residues in the CDR3. Trimming shortened V by 0 bases and J by 8 bases, and 4 bases separated the two germline ends. The CDR3 protein is CAWSVQGELFF. CDR3 nucleotide sequence: TGTGCCTGGAGTGTACAGGGGGAGCTGTTTTTT.

The V gene is TRBV16, the J gene TRBJ2-1; 9 nucleotides align to TRBD2. Germline values: CDR1 KGHSY, CDR2 FQNENV. The trim removed 3 bases at V and 3 bases at J, leaving 0 bases unmatched. CDR3 length: 14 residues. The CDR3 DNA sequence: TGTGCCAGCAGCCAGCGGGGGGGCTACAATGAGCAGTTCTTC. Translating gives CASSQRGGYNEQFF.

This clone was counted only a few times. The V and J genes are TRBV24-1 and TRBJ2-3, with D possibly being TRBD2 (5 bases). The V gene lost 1 base and the J gene lost 0 bases, with 16 bases spanning the gap. The germline CDR1 and CDR2 sequences are KGHDR and SFDVKD. The CDR3 is 18 residues long. The CDR3 DNA reads as TGTGCCACCAGTGATTTACGAGGGCCCTACCTTAGCACAGATACGCAGTATTTT. It codes for CATSDLRGPYLSTDTQYF.